Each of the 14 T cell receptor beta chains below was sequenced from the same sample in a study of T cell repertoires in cytomegalovirus infection. TCRdb recomputed calls from the reads with MiXCR, one row per CDR3 protein. The repertoire has under 200,000 distinct CDR3 sequences, 8% to 10% of them found once; the top ten carry roughly 5%. Sequencing input: PBMCs. The receptor set was obtained from a human donor in good health (CMV status not recorded). Some clones in this sample may be carry-over from other donors' samples.

In this sample, this clonotype turned up a few times. The chain recombines TRBV28 with TRBJ1-1, with D hard to call. Germline CDR1 and CDR2: MDHEN and SYDVKM. The CDR3 runs to 12 residues. Trimming took 5 bases from V and 5 from J, leaving 9 bases between them. CDR3 DNA: TGTGCCAGCAGTCCGCTCACGACTGAAGCTTTCTTT. It yields the protein CASSPLTTEAFF.

About this clonotype itself: Just one base apart from a much larger clone, this may be a read error. The J gene is TRBJ2-7, the V gene TRBV7-6; D tentatively fits TRBD1 or TRBD2 (5 bases each). CDR3 length equals 13 residues. Trimming removed 6 bases at V and 4 bases at J, with 13 bases between. Germline V gene sequence: CDR1 SGHVS, CDR2 FNYEAQ. The CDR3 DNA reads as TGTGCCAGCAGACGGGACCTCGATTACGAGCAGTACTTC. Its protein is CASRRDLDYEQYF.

This clonotype showed up just a few times. The rearrangement joins TRBV29-1 to TRBJ2-7; 10 bases match TRBD2. J was trimmed by 6 bases and V by 0 bases; bases with no gene match: 5. The CDR3 spans 14 residues. The germline gives CDR1 SQVTM, CDR2 ANQGSEA. CDR3 nucleotide sequence: TGCAGCGTTGAAGATACGCTAGCGGGGGTCGAGCAGTACTTC. This gives the protein CSVEDTLAGVEQYF.

This clonotype came up many times. This chain connects TRBV7-3 to TRBJ1-2; 8 bases match TRBD1. This CDR3 is built from 15 residues. The germline CDR1 and CDR2 sequences are SGHTA and FQGTGA. After removal of 1 base from V and 6 bases from J, the junction contained 7 bases not matched to a gene. This chain's CDR3 is CASSLNSQGVDGYTF. CDR3 sequence (DNA): TGTGCCAGCAGCTTAAATTCACAGGGGGTGGATGGCTACACCTTC. The full variable domain, with the rest looked up from reference TRBV7-3 and TRBJ1-2, is GAGVSQTPSNKVTEKGKYVELRCDPISGHTALYWYRQSLGQGPEFLIYFQGTGAADDSGLPNDRFFAVRPEGSVSTLKIQRTERGDSAVYLCASSLNSQGVDGYTFGSGTRLTVV.

This clonotype was seen many times. This chain links TRBV12-3 or TRBV12-4 with TRBJ2-2; 12 bases align to TRBD2. Losses at the gene ends were 10 bases for V and 6 bases for J; bases not matched to a gene: 12. This CDR3 is 16 amino acids long. As DNA, the CDR3 is TGTGCCACCCGCTCAACCGGGACTAGCGGGCCCGGGGAGCTGTTTTTT. Translated: CATRSTGTSGPGELFF.

This clonotype showed up many times. The chain carries TRBV7-2 and TRBJ1-1, with D possibly being TRBD1 (6 bases). This CDR3 is 14 amino acids long. Per the germline V gene, CDR1 is SGHTA and CDR2 is FQGNSA. The V end was cut by 5 bases, the J end by 5 bases, with 15 bases between. The CDR3 nucleotides read TGTGCCAGCAGCCCCCAGGGGCGGGTAACTGAAGCTTTCTTT. Translation: CASSPQGRVTEAFF.

Ten or more counts support this clonotype. The rearrangement links TRBV7-6 to TRBJ1-1; the D is unclear. Germline V CDR1 and CDR2: SGHVS, FNYEAQ. This CDR3 has 16 residues. V lost 6 bases to trimming and J lost 2 bases, with 19 bases between them. This CDR3 is CASSPDRYGPNTEAFF. The CDR3 DNA reads as TGTGCCAGCAGTCCGGACCGGTACGGACCCAACACTGAAGCTTTCTTT.

The CDR3 here is CSARAGLAYEQYF. The CDR3 DNA reads TGCAGTGCTAGAGCGGGACTAGCGTACGAGCAGTACTTC. This chain connects TRBV20-1 to TRBJ2-7, with 10 bases aligning to TRBD2. There are 13 residues in the CDR3. After removal of 1 base from V and 4 bases from J, the junction contained 1 base not matched to a gene. Looked up from germline, CDR1 is DFQATT and CDR2 is SNEGSKA (reference sequence).

This clonotype was seen repeatedly, ten times or more. J is TRBJ2-2 and V is TRBV7-3; tentatively, D is TRBD1 or TRBD2 (7 bases each). V lost 0 bases and J 1 base, leaving 15 bases between the germline ends. Per the germline V gene, CDR1 is SGHTA and CDR2 is FQGTGA. This CDR3 has 18 residues. CDR3 nucleotides: TGTGCCAGCAGCTTAACCGCGCGGGGGACAGTGAACACCGGGGAGCTGTTTTTT. Translated: CASSLTARGTVNTGELFF.

This clonotype was detected only a few times. This rearrangement joins TRBV11-2 to TRBJ2-5; TRBD2 might be the D (6 bases). CDR3 length equals 16 residues. CDR1 and CDR2 from the germline V gene are SGHAT and FQNNGV. V was pared by 5 bases and J by 2 bases, with 18 bases between. CDR3 coding DNA: TGTGCCAGCAGCACTAGCCCGGTATTGACGCAAGAGACCCAGTACTTC. Translating it yields CASSTSPVLTQETQYF.

This clonotype was detected ten times or more. The rearrangement uses TRBV7-8 and TRBJ2-2; no clear D gene. The CDR3 has 14 residues. V lost 5 bases to trimming and J lost 6 bases, with 13 bases between them. Germline CDR1 is SGHVS and CDR2 is FQNEAQ. In DNA form, the CDR3 reads TGTGCCAGCAGCCTAGAGGATAACGCCGGGGAGCTGTTTTTT. Its protein is CASSLEDNAGELFF.

This chain links TRBV28 with TRBJ2-1, with D hard to call. CDR1 and CDR2 (germline): MDHEN, SYDVKM. Trimming took 5 bases from V and 9 from J, leaving 17 bases between them. CDR3 length equals 14 residues. CDR3 loop: CASSPRATRGEQFF. The CDR3 region has the DNA TGTGCCAGCAGTCCCCGGGCCACTCGCGGTGAGCAGTTCTTC.

The chain carries TRBV2 and TRBJ1-1; D is unresolved. Germline V gene lookup returns CDR1 SNHLY and CDR2 FYNNEI. Trimming took 4 bases from V and 1 from J, leaving 7 bases between them. The CDR3 is 13 residues long. The CDR3 here is CASSVQSNTEAFF. The CDR3 coding sequence is TGTGCCAGCAGTGTACAGTCGAACACTGAAGCTTTCTTT.

Many counts were recorded for this clonotype. The chain carries TRBV7-6 and TRBJ1-2; 10 nucleotides align to TRBD1. Looked up from germline, CDR1 is SGHVS and CDR2 is FNYEAQ. CDR3 size: 18 residues. With V trimmed by 4 bases and J by 2 bases, 13 bases remained unmatched. The DNA of the CDR3 is TGTGCCAGCAGCTCCAATCCGGGGGACAGGGGACGAAACTATGGCTACACCTTC. Amino acids: CASSSNPGDRGRNYGYTF.